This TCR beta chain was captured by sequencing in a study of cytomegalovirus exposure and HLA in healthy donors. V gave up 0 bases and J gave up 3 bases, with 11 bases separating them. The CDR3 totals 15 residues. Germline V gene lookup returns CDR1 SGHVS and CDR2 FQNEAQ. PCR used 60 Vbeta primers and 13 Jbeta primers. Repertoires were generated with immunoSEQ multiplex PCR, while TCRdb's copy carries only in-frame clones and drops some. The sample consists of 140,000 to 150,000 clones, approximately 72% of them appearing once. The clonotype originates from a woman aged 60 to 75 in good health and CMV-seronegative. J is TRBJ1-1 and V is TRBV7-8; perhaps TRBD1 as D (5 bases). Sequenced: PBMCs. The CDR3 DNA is TGTGCCAGCAGCTTAGCCGGGGGTCCGGACACTGAAGCTTTCTTT. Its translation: CASSLAGGPDTEAFF. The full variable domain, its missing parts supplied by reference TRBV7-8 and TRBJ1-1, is GAGVSQSPRYKVAKRGQDVALRCDPISGHVSLFWYQQALGQGPEFLTYFQNEAQLDKSGLPSDRFFAERPEGSVSTLKIQRTQQEDSAVYLCASSLAGGPDTEAFFGQGTRLTVV.